This is a list of T cell receptor beta chains from one sample in a study of CD8+ T cells in alopecia areata. Using immunoSEQ multiplex PCR, the repertoire was profiled, and TCRdb retains in-frame clones only, with some absent. This sample has more than 150,000 clones, with 50% to 60% found just once. Here the sequenced sample was CD4+ T cells sorted from blood, taken at week 4, from a patient treated with tofacitinib. The receptors shown here come from a human donor with alopecia areata. Each CDR3 is given with its conserved first and last residue. Each record gives: clone size, D gene, J gene, V gene, CDR3 DNA, CDR3 protein. A D gene is named only where the DNA matches it firmly. Part of the rows lack a size; the others show once, few, many or a class for expanded clones.

few NA TRBJ2-5 TRBV28 TGTGCCAGCAGCTTGAGGGGAGAGACCCAGTACTTC CASSLRGETQYF
NA NA TRBJ2-6 TRBV5-1 TGCGCCAGCAGCTTGGCGGCTGGGGCCAACGTCCTGACTTTC CASSLAAGANVLTF
few NA TRBJ2-5 TRBV10-3 TGTGCCATACGGGATTTCGAGACCCAGTACTTC CAIRDFETQYF
NA TRBD1 TRBJ1-6 TRBV30 TGTGCCTGGACCATGACAGGGATCCATTCACCCCTCCACTTT CAWTMTGIHSPLHF
NA TRBD1 TRBJ1-1 TRBV18 TGTGCCAGCTCACCACCTCGGGACAGGGGATGGAGGGACACTGAAGCTTTCTTT CASSPPRDRGWRDTEAFF
NA TRBD2 TRBJ2-6 TRBV7-8 TGTGCCAGCAGCTTAGCTGGCGGGGGAGCTCTTGGGGCCAACGTCCTGACTTTC CASSLAGGGALGANVLTF
once NA TRBJ1-2 TRBV29-1 TGCAGCGTTGAAGTCGGGAGTAGTGGCTACACCTTC CSVEVGSSGYTF
NA NA TRBJ2-7 TRBV29-1 TGCAGCGTTTTTGACGGTAGCTCCTACGAGCAGTACTTC CSVFDGSSYEQYF
few NA TRBJ2-1 TRBV5-6 TGTGCCAGCAGCTTGGTTTCCGCGATCGACAGTGAGCAGTTCTTC CASSLVSAIDSEQFF
few NA TRBJ2-7 TRBV14 TGTGCCAGCAGCCAATATCAGGGGCGGCGGGAGCAGTACTTC CASSQYQGRREQYF
few NA TRBJ2-7 TRBV5-1 TGCGCCAGCAGCCCGGGGGGCGGCGAGCAGTACTTC CASSPGGGEQYF
NA NA TRBJ1-3 TRBV4-3 TGCGCCAGCAGCCCACAAACCTCTGGAAACACCATATATTTT CASSPQTSGNTIYF
once NA TRBJ1-6 TRBV9 TGTGCCAGCAGCGTAGAAGGTAGGGGTTGGAATCCGGCACCCCTCCACTTT CASSVEGRGWNPAPLHF
NA NA TRBJ1-2 TRBV9 TGTGCCAGCAGCGTGATTCATAGTCAGGGCTACACCTTC CASSVIHSQGYTF
NA TRBD2 TRBJ2-3 TRBV6-6 TGTGCCAGCAGCTCCCGGGGGGGCAGGGGCGGCGATACGCAGTATTTT CASSSRGGRGGDTQYF
once NA TRBJ2-3 TRBV5-6 TGTGCCAGCAGCGCCTCGGGGGGCACAGATACGCAGTATTTT CASSASGGTDTQYF
NA TRBD1 TRBJ2-1 TRBV5-6 TGTGCCAGCAGCTTGGTGAGGGGGCCTGTTCCCAATGAGCAGTTCTTC CASSLVRGPVPNEQFF
few NA TRBJ2-2 TRBV29-1 TGCAGCGTTCGCCAAGAGGACAGAAGTTATACCGGGGAGCTGTTTTTT CSVRQEDRSYTGELFF
NA NA TRBJ1-1 TRBV6-4 TGTGCCAGCAGTAGGGAGGTGGACACTGAAGCTTTCTTT CASSREVDTEAFF
few TRBD1 TRBJ2-1 TRBV4-1 TGCGCCAGCAGCCAAGAACAGGGGGGCATCTACAATGAGCAGTTCTTC CASSQEQGGIYNEQFF
NA TRBD1 TRBJ2-3 TRBV29-1 TGCAGCGTTGTTCTCGTCAGAGGCAGGGGGTTTGGAGATACGCAGTATTTT CSVVLVRGRGFGDTQYF
NA NA TRBJ2-7 TRBV29-1 TGCAGCGTTGACAAACGGGGGACCAGCTACGAGCAGTACTTC CSVDKRGTSYEQYF
NA NA TRBJ1-1 TRBV29-1 TGCAGCGGTACCAGGGGATCAGGCACTGAAGCTTTCTTT CSGTRGSGTEAFF
NA TRBD1 TRBJ2-7 TRBV7-9 TGTGCCAGCAGCCAAGGCCTCGGACAGGGGGTCTACGAGCAGTACTTC CASSQGLGQGVYEQYF
NA NA TRBJ1-2 TRBV7-9 TGTGCCAGCAGCTCACTTCGGTTGGGTATGGCTAACTATGGCTACACCTTC CASSSLRLGMANYGYTF
NA NA TRBJ1-2 TRBV29-1 TGCAGCGGTGGAGGGGGTTACGATGGCTACACCTTC CSGGGGYDGYTF
NA NA TRBJ1-4 TRBV6-5 TGTGCCAGCAGTGGAGGCGTGGGGGAAAAACTGTTTTTT CASSGGVGEKLFF
few TRBD1 TRBJ2-6 TRBV19 TGTGCCAGTAGTACCGGGACAGGGACCGGGGCCAACGTCCTGACTTTC CASSTGTGTGANVLTF